This T cell receptor beta chain was identified during a study of OX40 agonist ivuxolimab in advanced cancers. Background on the study: At 0.01 to 10 mg/kg, ivuxolimab was administered intravenously to patients every 2 weeks.

CDR1 and CDR2 (germline): SGHNT, YENEEA. The CDR3 is 13 amino acids. V shed 3 bases and J shed 8 bases, with 11 bases lying between them. This table comes from immunoSEQ multiplex PCR, and its TCRdb copy is limited to in-frame clones, with some not included. The sample has fewer than 55,000 clones, around 84% seen once. No patient had autoimmune disease or received systemic immunosuppression. The rearrangement links TRBV11-3 to TRBJ2-1; a possible D gene is TRBD2 (5 bases). This TCR was recovered from an adult with an advanced solid tumor such as melanoma, head and neck, liver or kidney cancer. This specimen consisted of CD4+ or CD8+ T cells sorted from blood, obtained in a trial of the OX40 agonist ivuxolimab. CDR3 DNA sequence: TGTGCCAGCAGCTTTATGGCGGGCGATGAGCAGTTCTTC. Amino acids: CASSFMAGDEQFF.